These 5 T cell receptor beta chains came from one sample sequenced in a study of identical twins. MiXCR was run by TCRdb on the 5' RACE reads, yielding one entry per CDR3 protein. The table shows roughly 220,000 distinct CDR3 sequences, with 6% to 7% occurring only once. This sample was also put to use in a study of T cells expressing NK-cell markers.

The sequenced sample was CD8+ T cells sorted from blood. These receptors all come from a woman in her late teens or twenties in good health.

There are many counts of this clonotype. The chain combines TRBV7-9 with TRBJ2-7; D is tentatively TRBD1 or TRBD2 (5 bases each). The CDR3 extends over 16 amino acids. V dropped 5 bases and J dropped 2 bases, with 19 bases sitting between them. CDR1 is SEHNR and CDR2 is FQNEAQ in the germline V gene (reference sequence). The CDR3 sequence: CASSPRMGDRPYEQYF. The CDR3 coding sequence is TGTGCCAGCAGCCCGAGGATGGGGGACCGCCCCTACGAGCAGTACTTC.

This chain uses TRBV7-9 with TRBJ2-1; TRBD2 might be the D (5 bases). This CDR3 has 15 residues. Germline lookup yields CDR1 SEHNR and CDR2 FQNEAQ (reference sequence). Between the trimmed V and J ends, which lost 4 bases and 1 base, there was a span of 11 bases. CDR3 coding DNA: TGTGCCAGCAGCTCAGGAGCGGAGTCCTACAATGAGCAGTTCTTC. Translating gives CASSSGAESYNEQFF. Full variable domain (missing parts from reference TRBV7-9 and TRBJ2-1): DTGVSQNPRHKITKRGQNVTFRCDPISEHNRLYWYRQTLGQGPEFLTYFQNEAQLEKSRLLSDRFSAERPKGSFSTLEIQRTEQGDSAMYLCASSSGAESYNEQFFGPGTRLTVL.

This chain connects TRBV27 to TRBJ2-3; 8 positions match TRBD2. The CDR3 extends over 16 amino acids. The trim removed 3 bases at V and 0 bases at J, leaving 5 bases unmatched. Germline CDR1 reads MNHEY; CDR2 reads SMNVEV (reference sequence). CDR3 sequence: CASSFGTRWSTDTQYF. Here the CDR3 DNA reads TGTGCCAGCAGTTTCGGGACTAGGTGGAGCACAGATACGCAGTATTTT.

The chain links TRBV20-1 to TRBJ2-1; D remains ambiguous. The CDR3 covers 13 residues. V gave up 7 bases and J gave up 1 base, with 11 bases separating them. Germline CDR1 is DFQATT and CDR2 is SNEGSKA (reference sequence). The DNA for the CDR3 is TGCAGTGTCTGGATGACTTCCTACAATGAGCAGTTCTTC. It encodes CSVWMTSYNEQFF.

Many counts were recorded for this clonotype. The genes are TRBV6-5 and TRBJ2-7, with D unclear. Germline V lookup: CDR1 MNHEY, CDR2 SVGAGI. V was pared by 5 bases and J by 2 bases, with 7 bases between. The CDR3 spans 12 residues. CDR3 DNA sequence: TGTGCCAGCAGTGAGGCCCCCTACGAGCAGTACTTC. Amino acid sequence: CASSEAPYEQYF.